One sample yielded the 18 T cell receptor beta chains listed below, sequenced in a study of T cell repertoires in cytomegalovirus infection. TCRdb called the reads again in MiXCR, with one record for every CDR3 protein. The data hold 650,000 to 900,000 distinct CDR3 sequences, with 25% to 30% observed a single time. Their antigens remain unidentified. The source was cultured CD8+ T cells from PBMCs, collected from culture after CMV antigen stimulation. All receptors derive from a human donor in good health (CMV status not recorded). Some clones in this sample may be carry-over from other donors' samples.

In the case of this clonotype: Being one base from a much bigger clone, this may be a read error. The V and J genes are TRBV10-3 and TRBJ2-1; 7 bases are a match to TRBD1. CDR3 length: 15 residues. J lost 0 bases, V lost 3 bases, and 2 bases had no gene match. Germline V gives CDR1 ENHRY, CDR2 SYGVKD. Here the CDR3 reads CAISEQGTSYNEQFF. CDR3 DNA: TGTGCCATCAGTGAACAGGGGACCTCCTACAATGAGCAGTTCTTC.

This clonotype showed up just a few times. This chain uses TRBV10-3 with TRBJ2-1; tentatively, D is TRBD1 (5 bases). V gave up 6 bases and J gave up 0 bases, with 30 bases separating them. The CDR3 is 21 amino acids. CDR1 is ENHRY and CDR2 is SYGVKD in the germline V gene. The CDR3 coding sequence is TGTGCCATCAGAAACACCCGGTGGAAGGACAACCACACTAACTCCTACAATGAGCAGTTCTTC. The encoded protein is CAIRNTRWKDNHTNSYNEQFF.

The J gene is TRBJ2-3, the V gene TRBV7-3; 8 bases line up with TRBD2. The CDR3 is made up of 15 amino acids. Germline values: CDR1 SGHTA, CDR2 FQGTGA. V lost 4 bases to trimming and J lost 4 bases; unmatched junction nucleotides: 7. The CDR3 DNA sequence: TGTGCCAGCAGCTCCGGGACTAGTTGGGCAGATACGCAGTATTTT. Its translation: CASSSGTSWADTQYF. Together with reference TRBV7-3 and TRBJ2-3, the CDR3 gives the full variable domain: GAGVSQTPSNKVTEKGKYVELRCDPISGHTALYWYRQSLGQGPEFLIYFQGTGAADDSGLPNDRFFAVRPEGSVSTLKIQRTERGDSAVYLCASSSGTSWADTQYFGPGTRLTVL.

This clonotype was seen more than once but under ten times. The chain carries TRBV2 and TRBJ2-2; perhaps TRBD1 as D (5 bases). CDR3 size: 17 residues. CDR1 is SNHLY and CDR2 is FYNNEI in the germline V gene. Trimming removed 0 bases from V and 6 bases from J, with 17 bases in between. The CDR3 protein is CASSEARTNQGSGELFF. The CDR3 region has the DNA TGTGCCAGCAGTGAAGCACGTACTAACCAGGGATCCGGGGAGCTGTTTTTT.

The chain uses TRBV2 and TRBJ1-5; no reliable D call. Trimming shortened V by 2 bases and J by 7 bases, and 18 bases separated the two germline ends. There are 16 residues in the CDR3. Germline CDR1 and CDR2: SNHLY and FYNNEI. The CDR3 here is CASSESPPLMRQPQHF. Written as DNA, the CDR3 is TGTGCCAGCAGTGAATCCCCCCCTCTCATGAGACAGCCCCAGCATTTT.

This clonotype was seen only a few times. This rearrangement joins TRBV19 to TRBJ2-3, with 9 bases identical to TRBD1. The germline CDR1 and CDR2 sequences are LNHDA and SQIVND (reference sequence). Trimming removed 3 bases from V and 7 bases from J; junction bases left unmatched: 8. This CDR3 comprises 15 residues. The CDR3 nucleotides are TGTGCCAGTAGTATCTCCGGGACAGGGCCAAATACGCAGTATTTT. This sequence encodes CASSISGTGPNTQYF.

The rearrangement joins TRBV19 to TRBJ2-3, with D perhaps matching TRBD1 (5 bases). V lost 4 bases to trimming and J lost 0 bases, with 14 bases between them. There are 16 residues in the CDR3. Germline values: CDR1 LNHDA, CDR2 SQIVND (reference sequence). The CDR3 DNA reads TGTGCCAGTAGTACCCCTGGGCAGGGCAGCACAGATACGCAGTATTTT. This encodes CASSTPGQGSTDTQYF.

In its sample, this clonotype was seen many times. The chain has TRBV11-3 and TRBJ1-1; D may be TRBD1 (6 bases). CDR3 size: 13 residues. Trimming took off 2 bases at V and 6 bases at J, with 10 bases between the two ends. Germline V gene lookup returns CDR1 SGHNT and CDR2 YENEEA. The CDR3 is CASSLLGASEAFF. DNA for the CDR3: TGTGCCAGCAGCTTACTGGGGGCGTCTGAAGCTTTCTTT. The full variable domain, in which reference TRBV11-3 and TRBJ1-1 provide the parts outside the CDR3, is EAGVVQSPRYKIIEKKQPVAFWCNPISGHNTLYWYLQNLGQGPELLIRYENEEAVDDSQLPKDRFSAERLKGVDSTLKIQPAELGDSAVYLCASSLLGASEAFFGQGTRLTVV.

The chain links TRBV28 to TRBJ1-5; weak D call: TRBD1 (5 bases). V gave up 6 bases and J gave up 7 bases, with 19 bases separating them. Germline CDR1 reads MDHEN; CDR2 reads SYDVKM. The CDR3 consists of 15 residues. The CDR3 sequence: CASRPGHLRWQPQHF. The CDR3 DNA reads as TGTGCCAGCAGGCCCGGACACCTACGTTGGCAGCCCCAGCATTTT.

This clonotype was counted a few times. Germline and junction disagree at one end, which may indicate a read error. The chain recombines TRBV27 with TRBJ1-1; TRBD1 agrees at 9 bases. This CDR3 is built from 17 residues. CDR1 and CDR2 (germline): MNHEY, SMNVEV (reference sequence). The DNA of the CDR3 is TGTGCCAGCACTCCGGGACAGGGTATAGGTAGGAACCCTGAAGCTTTCTTT. It translates to CASTPGQGIGRNPEAFF.

The chain joins TRBV6-5 to TRBJ1-2; D is unclear. Per the germline V gene, CDR1 is MNHEY and CDR2 is SVGAGI. The CDR3 loop spans 16 amino acids. Trimming pared 3 bases from V and 6 bases from J, leaving 20 bases between. The CDR3 here is CASSYSRYSGNDGYTF. CDR3 DNA sequence: TGTGCCAGCAGTTATTCGCGCTATTCCGGCAACGATGGCTACACCTTC.

This clonotype was picked up a small number of times. V usage is TRBV19 and J usage is TRBJ1-1, with TRBD1 matching over 9 bases. CDR1 LNHDA and CDR2 SQIVND come from the germline V gene (reference sequence). The V and J ends lost 5 bases and 4 bases, in that order; junction bases with no gene match: 5. CDR3 length: 14 amino acids. CDR3 DNA: TGTGCCAGTAGTGCAGGACAGGGGCTCACTGAAGCTTTCTTT. This sequence encodes CASSAGQGLTEAFF. Looking up the rest from reference TRBV19 and TRBJ1-1 gives the full variable domain: DGGITQSPKYLFRKEGQNVTLSCEQNLNHDAMYWYRQDPGQGLRLIYYSQIVNDFQKGDIAEGYSVSREKKESFPLTVTSAQKNPTAFYLCASSAGQGLTEAFFGQGTRLTVV.

This clonotype was counted only a few times. The J gene is TRBJ1-2, the V gene TRBV6-5; TRBD1 agrees at 7 bases. In germline, CDR1 is MNHEY, CDR2 SVGAGI. This CDR3 region has 16 residues. Trimming removed 4 bases from V and 0 bases from J; junction bases left unmatched: 8. Here the CDR3 reads CASSSLTGMSNYGYTF. For the CDR3, the DNA is TGTGCCAGCAGTTCCCTGACAGGGATGTCTAACTATGGCTACACCTTC.

V and J are TRBV19 and TRBJ2-1; D may be TRBD1 (5 bases). Germline values: CDR1 LNHDA, CDR2 SQIVND (reference sequence). The CDR3 is 13 amino acids. Between the trimmed V and J ends, which lost 5 bases and 5 bases, there was a span of 10 bases. The CDR3 is CASSSDSHNEQFF. As DNA, the CDR3 is TGTGCCAGTAGTTCCGACAGTCACAATGAGCAGTTCTTC.

Remarks on this clonotype: It may be a read error: a sequence one base away is much more abundant. The chain is built from TRBV7-4 and TRBJ2-1; no definite D call. The CDR3 length is 13 residues. Germline CDR1 reads SGHVT; CDR2 reads SQSDAQ. The CDR3 region is CTSSLATDNEQFF. CDR3 nucleotide sequence: TGTACCAGCAGCTTAGCTACAGACAATGAGCAGTTCTTC.

The chain uses TRBV7-6 and TRBJ1-5, with 7 bases that match TRBD1. This CDR3 contains 16 residues. Per the germline V gene, CDR1 is SGHVS and CDR2 is FNYEAQ. Germline trimming cut 6 bases from V and 4 bases from J; bases unmatched to any gene: 12. CDR3 amino acids: CASSIFDRARNQPQHF. The CDR3 DNA sequence: TGTGCCAGCAGTATTTTTGACAGGGCCAGGAATCAGCCCCAGCATTTT. The whole variable domain, remainder taken from reference TRBV7-6 and TRBJ1-5, is GAGVSQSPRYKVTKRGQDVALRCDPISGHVSLYWYRQALGQGPEFLTYFNYEAQQDKSGLPNDRFSAERPEGSISTLTIQRTEQRDSAMYRCASSIFDRARNQPQHFGDGTRLSIL.

This clonotype was detected a few times. The chain uses TRBV20-1 and TRBJ2-5; 9 positions match TRBD2. V was pared by 6 bases and J by 5 bases, with 10 bases of the junction left unmatched. Germline loops: CDR1 DFQATT, CDR2 SNEGSKA (reference sequence). This CDR3 region has 14 residues. The CDR3 DNA follows: TGCAGTGCCCCCCTAGCGGGGCCCCAGGAGACCCAGTACTTC. Translated: CSAPLAGPQETQYF.

This chain links TRBV7-9 with TRBJ2-7, with 12 positions matching TRBD1. V was pared by 1 base and J by 7 bases, with 5 bases of the junction left unmatched. The CDR3 runs 15 residues. Germline CDR1 and CDR2: SEHNR and FQNEAQ (reference sequence). CDR3 coding DNA: TGTGCCAGCAGCTTAGGGGGGACAGGGGGCGGTGAGCAGTACTTC. It yields the protein CASSLGGTGGGEQYF.